Presented here are 12 T cell receptor beta chains from one specimen sequenced in a study of human T cells and chemical hapten exposure. As for time point: patch test 1, 2 weeks after DPC sensitization. Regarding treatment: therapeutic diphenylcyclopropenone sensitization with weekly scalp DPC. It was unfractionated whole blood from which total RNA was extracted. TCRdb re-called the RACE reads with MiXCR, one entry per CDR3 protein. The sample yields 40,000 to 50,000 distinct CDR3 sequences, 3% to 4.5% seen once. The specimen comprised whole blood, sampled in connection with sensitization to the hapten diphenylcyclopropenone (DPC). The origin of the receptors is a man aged 50 to 60 with alopecia areata. Some clones in this sample may be carry-over from other donors' samples.

This clonotype was observed at least ten times. This rearrangement joins TRBV5-1 to TRBJ2-1; possible D gene TRBD2, 6 bases. Germline V gives CDR1 SGHRS, CDR2 YFSETQ. The CDR3 runs to 15 residues. Trimming took 4 bases from V and 5 from J, leaving 16 bases between them. The CDR3 coding sequence is TGCGCCAGCAGCCCCAGCGGCCTAGCGAACAATGAGCAGTTCTTC. Translating it yields CASSPSGLANNEQFF.

This clonotype occurred many times. The J gene is TRBJ2-1, the V gene TRBV10-1; TRBD1 matches at 7 bases. V gave up 6 bases and J gave up 7 bases; unmatched junction bases: 6. This CDR3 spans 13 amino acids. Germline V gene data show CDR1 as WNHNN and CDR2 as SYGVQD (reference sequence). The CDR3 spells CASSGTALNEQFF. CDR3 DNA sequence: TGCGCCAGCAGCGGGACAGCCCTTAATGAGCAGTTCTTC.

This clonotype has ten or more counts. The chain is built from TRBV28 and TRBJ1-1, with D unresolved. V lost 7 bases to trimming and J lost 0 bases, with 12 bases between them. The CDR3 spans 14 residues. Germline-derived CDR1 and CDR2 are MDHEN and SYDVKM. The CDR3 DNA reads TGTGCCAGCAACCCGCTTGGGCTGAACACTGAAGCTTTCTTT. This codes for CASNPLGLNTEAFF.

There are a few counts of this clonotype. The chain links TRBV5-4 to TRBJ1-1; 12 nucleotides line up with TRBD1. The junction had 8 bases not matched to a gene; V was cut back by 4 bases and J by 4 bases. Germline V gene data show CDR1 as SGHNT and CDR2 as YYREEE (reference sequence). The CDR3 spans 16 residues. Here the CDR3 DNA reads TGTGCCAGCAGCCGGGGACAGGGGGCGGTGAGCACTGAAGCTTTCTTT. Translation: CASSRGQGAVSTEAFF.

This clonotype was observed many times. The rearrangement uses TRBV18 and TRBJ1-5, with 9 bases fitting TRBD1. The CDR3 covers 17 residues. V shed 1 base and J 6 bases; nucleotides not matched to a gene: 10. Germline CDR1 is KGHSH and CDR2 is LQKENI. CDR3 DNA sequence: TGTGCCAGCTCACCACATGGACCGGGACAGGGAAGTCAGCCCCAGCATTTT. This codes for CASSPHGPGQGSQPQHF. The entire variable domain, with the rest obtained from reference TRBV18 and TRBJ1-5, is as follows: NAGVMQNPRHLVRRRGQEARLRCSPMKGHSHVYWYRQLPEEGLKFMVYLQKENIIDESGMPKERFSAEFPKEGPSILRIQQVVRGDSAAYFCASSPHGPGQGSQPQHFGDGTRLSIL.

This clonotype was counted at least ten times. The chain uses TRBV7-2 and TRBJ2-3; 7 bases agree with TRBD1. Trimming took 5 bases from V and 4 from J; bases not matched to a gene: 9. Germline V gene data show CDR1 as SGHTA and CDR2 as FQGNSA. The CDR3 has 15 residues. The CDR3 DNA follows: TGTGCCAGCAGCCGACAGGGCGCCTTCGCAGATACGCAGTATTTT. Its protein is CASSRQGAFADTQYF.

This clonotype was counted many times. This chain joins TRBV12-3 or TRBV12-4 and TRBJ1-1; 11 bases fit TRBD1. This CDR3 contains 16 residues. The V segment lost 5 bases and the J segment 4 bases; nucleotides outside the gene matches: 9. CDR3 nucleotide sequence: TGTGCCAGCAGTCTCCGCACCGGGACAGGGGGCACTGAAGCTTTCTTT. Its translation is CASSLRTGTGGTEAFF.

This clonotype has ten or more counts. J is TRBJ2-3 and V is TRBV4-3; D not certain. Trimming removed 1 base at V and 2 bases at J, with 10 bases between. This CDR3 has 15 residues. Germline assignment: CDR1 LGHNA and CDR2 YSLEER. CDR3 bases: TGCGCCAGCAGCCAAGGCAGACGAGACACAGATACGCAGTATTTT. Translated, it gives CASSQGRRDTDTQYF.

This clonotype appeared many times. This chain joins TRBV7-9 and TRBJ2-7; a weak D match, TRBD1 (7 bases). CDR3 length: 13 residues. V was clipped by 6 bases and J by 1 base, with 10 bases between them. Germline loops: CDR1 SEHNR, CDR2 FQNEAQ (reference sequence). The CDR3 is CASRRDSSYEQYF. In DNA, the CDR3 is TGTGCCAGCAGGCGGGACAGTTCCTACGAGCAGTACTTC.

V and J are TRBV12-3 or TRBV12-4 and TRBJ2-1, with D hard to call. The ends were cut back, 6 bases at V and 4 bases at J, with 7 bases in the middle. The CDR3 length is 12 residues. CDR3 protein: CASRGIYNEQFF. In nucleotides, the CDR3 is TGTGCCAGCAGAGGGATATACAATGAGCAGTTCTTC.

This clonotype has at least ten counts. V gene TRBV29-1 combines with J gene TRBJ1-2; D not certain. This CDR3 region has 11 residues. V was cut by 1 base and J by 8 bases, with 8 bases left in between. Per the germline V gene, CDR1 is SQVTM and CDR2 is ANQGSEA. CDR3 in amino acids: CSVEARRGYTF. As DNA, the CDR3 is TGCAGCGTTGAAGCCAGAAGAGGCTACACCTTC.

This clonotype was recorded at least ten times. V is TRBV10-2 and J is TRBJ2-3; 7 bases fit TRBD2. The CDR3 is 15 residues long. J gave up 0 bases and V 5 bases, and 5 bases lay outside the gene matches. Germline values: CDR1 WSHSY, CDR2 SAAADI. CDR3 loop: CASSRERGSTDTQYF. The CDR3 DNA reads TGCGCCAGCAGTCGCGAGCGGGGAAGCACAGATACGCAGTATTTT.